The sequence of this TCR beta chain was determined in a study of blood T cell repertoires in COVID-19. Turning to the study itself: The analysed material was cDNA or gDNA that came from T cells, B-cell-depleted T cells, or PBMCs.

Generated by immunoSEQ multiplex PCR, the TCRdb table keeps only in-frame clones and is missing some. In the table there are just under 150,000 clones, approximately 86% of which are singletons. V dropped 3 bases and J dropped 2 bases, with 15 bases sitting between them. The length of the CDR3 is 16 residues. Looked up from germline, CDR1 is LNHDA and CDR2 is SQIVND (reference sequence). The V gene is TRBV19, the J gene TRBJ2-3, with a possible D match to TRBD2 (7 bases). The sequence was obtained from a woman aged 50 to 60 with acute or convalescent COVID-19. Sequenced: peripheral blood. CDR3: CASSMGGGRYTDTQYF. CDR3 nucleotides: TGTGCCAGTAGTATGGGGGGGGGCCGTTACACAGATACGCAGTATTTT.